The sequence of this T cell receptor (beta chain) was determined in a study of Graves' ophthalmopathy and Graves' hyperthyroidism. On the study more broadly: Ophthalmopathy not arising within 18 months of follow-up defined hyperthyroidism as stable. Study outcomes and limitations: In blood appeared most of the expanded thyroid clonotypes whose frequency exceeded 0.001.

Trimming pared 6 bases from V and 4 bases from J, leaving 13 bases between. This CDR3 comprises 13 residues. Germline values: CDR1 SGHNT, CDR2 YYREEE (reference sequence). Newly diagnosed, the hyperthyroidism patients had under 2 months' duration and were aged 18 to 65. Other autoimmune disease, uncontrolled infection, pregnancy and lactation led to exclusion. Amplifying from RNA transcripts, the study obtained TCR beta CDR3 regions. The first round was an RT-PCR with HTBI primers, and the second round was a multiplex PCR. Each CDR3 protein gets one entry after TCRdb re-called the multiplex PCR reads with MiXCR. Found here are over a million distinct CDR3 sequences, approximately 35% of them singletons; the top ten hold 8.5% to 14%. Notes on this clonotype: Antigen specificity is unknown.

This sequence joins TRBV5-4 and TRBJ1-2; the D gene is possibly TRBD1 (5 bases). Sequencing was carried out using peripheral blood or thyroid tissue (not recorded which). The sequence was collected from an adult man with Graves' hyperthyroidism. This chain's CDR3 is CASNIDRSYGYTF. CDR3 DNA sequence: TGTGCCAGCAACATCGACAGAAGCTATGGCTACACCTTC.